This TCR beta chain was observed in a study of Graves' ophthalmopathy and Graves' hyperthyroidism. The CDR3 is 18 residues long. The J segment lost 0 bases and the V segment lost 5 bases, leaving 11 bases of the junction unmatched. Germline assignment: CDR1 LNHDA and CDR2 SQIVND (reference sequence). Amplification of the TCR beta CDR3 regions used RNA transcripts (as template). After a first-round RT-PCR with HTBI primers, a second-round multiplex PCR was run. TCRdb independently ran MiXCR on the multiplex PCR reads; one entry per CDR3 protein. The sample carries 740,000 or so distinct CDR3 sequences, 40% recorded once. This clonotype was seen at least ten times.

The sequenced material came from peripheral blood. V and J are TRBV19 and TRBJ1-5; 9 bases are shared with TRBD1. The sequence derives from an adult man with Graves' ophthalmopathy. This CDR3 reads CASSARTGVEYSNQPQHF. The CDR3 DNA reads TGTGCCAGTAGTGCCCGGACAGGGGTCGAGTATAGCAATCAGCCCCAGCATTTT. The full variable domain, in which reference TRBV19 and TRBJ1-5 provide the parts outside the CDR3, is DGGITQSPKYLFRKEGQNVTLSCEQNLNHDAMYWYRQDPGQGLRLIYYSQIVNDFQKGDIAEGYSVSREKKESFPLTVTSAQKNPTAFYLCASSARTGVEYSNQPQHFGDGTRLSIL.